A single sample is the source of the 8 T cell receptor beta chains below, sequenced in a study of early T cells in non-severe SARS-CoV-2 infection. MiXCR, applied by TCRdb to the 5' RACE reads, yields one record per CDR3 protein. The profile covers roughly 34,000 distinct CDR3 sequences, with roughly 6.6% appearing a single time and about 13% taken by the ten largest. This material consisted of whole blood, taken at baseline. Every receptor here comes from an adult who was a healthcare worker with PCR-confirmed SARS-CoV-2 infection or an uninfected control (not recorded which).

CDR3 bases: TGCAGTGCTAGGTATGGGTCGGAACTCACAGATACGCAGTATTTT. Translating gives CSARYGSELTDTQYF. This sequence joins TRBV20-1 and TRBJ2-3; D not certain. The V end was cut by 3 bases, the J end by 2 bases, with 15 bases between. CDR1 is DFQATT, CDR2 SNEGSKA, per germline (reference sequence). The CDR3 runs to 15 residues.

This clonotype was observed many times. The rearrangement links TRBV7-2 to TRBJ2-6; D may be TRBD1 (6 bases). Per the germline V gene, CDR1 is SGHTA and CDR2 is FQGNSA. V was cut by 2 bases and J by 12 bases, with 8 bases left in between. This CDR3 spans 12 amino acids. CDR3: CASSLTGPVLTF. The CDR3 nucleotides are TGTGCCAGCAGCTTAACAGGGCCCGTCCTGACTTTC.

This clonotype was recorded at least ten times. The chain combines TRBV12-3 or TRBV12-4 with TRBJ1-2, with 10 bases matching TRBD1. The CDR3 contains 17 residues. Trimming took 5 bases from V and 5 from J; bases not matched to a gene: 14. The CDR3 DNA is TGTGCCAGCAGTCCGGGACAGGGGCCCGTTGCGGGGTATGGCTACACCTTC. Its translation: CASSPGQGPVAGYGYTF.

This clonotype appeared many times. V gene TRBV6-2 or TRBV6-3 combines with J gene TRBJ2-1; TRBD2 matches 13 bases. The V segment lost 2 bases and the J segment 5 bases; nucleotides outside the gene matches: 6. Germline V lookup: CDR1 MNHEY, CDR2 SVGEGT. This CDR3 has 17 amino acids. The CDR3 bases are TGTGCCAGCAGTTACCTCAGTGGACTAGCGGGGGACAATGAGCAGTTCTTC. As protein: CASSYLSGLAGDNEQFF.

The CDR3 bases are TGCGCCAGCAGTCTTGGCCTGCCACAGGGGTCCTACAATGAGCAGTTCTTC. Its translation: CASSLGLPQGSYNEQFF. This chain connects TRBV5-1 to TRBJ2-1; the match to TRBD1 covers 7 bases. Germline V gives CDR1 SGHRS, CDR2 YFSETQ. The CDR3 is made up of 17 amino acids. Unmatched junction bases numbered 12, after V lost 5 bases and J lost 1 base.

V and J are TRBV5-1 and TRBJ2-5; unclear D gene. With 1 base removed from V and 3 bases from J, the gap between germline ends came to 10 bases. The CDR3 contains 14 residues. Germline V gives CDR1 SGHRS, CDR2 YFSETQ. Here the CDR3 reads CASSLWIGKETQYF. CDR3 DNA: TGCGCCAGCAGCTTGTGGATCGGAAAAGAGACCCAGTACTTC. The full variable domain, its missing parts supplied by reference TRBV5-1 and TRBJ2-5, is KAGVTQTPRYLIKTRGQQVTLSCSPISGHRSVSWYQQTPGQGLQFLFEYFSETQRNKGNFPGRFSGRQFSNSRSEMNVSTLELGDSALYLCASSLWIGKETQYFGPGTRLLVL.

The rearrangement joins TRBV5-1 to TRBJ2-7, with 9 bases matching TRBD1. There are 16 residues in the CDR3. Per germline, CDR1 SGHRS and CDR2 YFSETQ. V shed 1 base and J 1 base; nucleotides not matched to a gene: 6. CDR3 in amino acids: CASSLRPTGGSYEQYF. In DNA, the CDR3 is TGCGCCAGCAGCTTGAGGCCGACAGGGGGATCCTACGAGCAGTACTTC.

The chain employs TRBV20-1 and TRBJ2-1, with D possibly matching TRBD2 (5 bases). CDR1 DFQATT and CDR2 SNEGSKA come from the germline V gene (reference sequence). The CDR3 covers 12 residues. V was pared by 3 bases and J by 7 bases, with 10 bases between. Here the CDR3 reads CSASIEGNEQFF. The DNA for the CDR3 is TGCAGTGCTAGTATTGAGGGAAATGAGCAGTTCTTC.